The 21 T cell receptor beta chains in this list originate from one sample, sequenced in a study of blood T cell repertoires in COVID-19. This table comes from immunoSEQ multiplex PCR, and its TCRdb copy is limited to in-frame clones, with some not included. The data contain a few hundred thousand clones, 70% to 90% of them seen just once; the ten biggest clones take up 10%. The sample was peripheral blood. These receptors all stem from a woman older than 75 with acute or convalescent COVID-19.

This chain links TRBV11-3 with TRBJ2-3; 10 positions agree with TRBD1. The CDR3 loop spans 15 amino acids. The V gene's germline CDR1 is SGHNT and CDR2 YENEEA. Unmatched junction bases numbered 7, after V lost 6 bases and J lost 4 bases. The CDR3 bases are TGTGCCAGCAGTCGGGGACAGGGGTCCGCAGATACGCAGTATTTT. It codes for CASSRGQGSADTQYF.

This chain joins TRBV7-8 and TRBJ1-1; D unclear. The length of the CDR3 is 18 residues. V was trimmed by 5 bases and J by 4 bases, leaving 26 bases between them. Germline CDR1 and CDR2: SGHVS and FQNEAQ. The CDR3 loop reads CASSLPEGPTSVGTEAFF. CDR3 coding DNA: TGTGCCAGCAGCCTACCAGAGGGTCCTACCTCGGTGGGCACTGAAGCTTTCTTT.

The rearrangement uses TRBV12-2 and TRBJ2-3; the table assigns TRBD2, which was not confirmed against the DNA. TRBV12-2 is a pseudogene locus. This CDR3 is 14 amino acids long. The CDR3 is CASRVLRSTDTQYF. CDR3 bases: TGTGCAAGTCGCGTTTTGCGGTCCACAGATACGCAGTATTTT.

This clone was observed a handful of times. The J gene is TRBJ2-2, the V gene TRBV7-2; D is possibly TRBD1 (6 bases). Germline CDR1 is SGHTA and CDR2 is FQGNSA. The CDR3 runs to 15 residues. Trimming removed 1 base from V and 5 bases from J, with 11 bases in between. The CDR3 region has the DNA TGTGCCAGCAGCTTAGATGGACAGATAACCGGGGAGCTGTTTTTT. It specifies CASSLDGQITGELFF.

V usage is TRBV5-1 and J usage is TRBJ1-1; D is possibly TRBD1 (6 bases). Germline CDR1 and CDR2: SGHRS and YFSETQ. The CDR3 consists of 14 residues. V lost 5 bases and J lost 2, with 13 bases in between. Written as DNA, the CDR3 is TGCGCCAGCAGATCAGGGGCCGGAAACACTGAAGCTTTCTTT. Translating it yields CASRSGAGNTEAFF. Combining the CDR3 with reference TRBV5-1 and TRBJ1-1 gives the whole variable domain KAGVTQTPRYLIKTRGQQVTLSCSPISGHRSVSWYQQTPGQGLQFLFEYFSETQRNKGNFPGRFSGRQFSNSRSEMNVSTLELGDSALYLCASRSGAGNTEAFFGQGTRLTVV.

This chain joins TRBV19 and TRBJ1-1; D perhaps matches TRBD1 (6 bases). The CDR3 loop spans 16 amino acids. V lost 3 bases to trimming and J lost 1 base, with 15 bases between them. The germline V gene encodes CDR1 LNHDA and CDR2 SQIVND (reference sequence). The CDR3 sequence is CASSIADSSKNTEAFF. CDR3 in DNA: TGTGCCAGTAGTATCGCGGACAGTTCGAAGAACACTGAAGCTTTCTTT.

The chain carries TRBV28 and TRBJ1-3, with TRBD1 as a possible D gene (6 bases). Germline V gives CDR1 MDHEN, CDR2 SYDVKM. Deletions cut 6 bases from V and 1 base from J, with 16 bases between. The CDR3 totals 16 residues. The CDR3 DNA follows: TGTGCCAGCAGATACTCCAGGGGATCATCTGGAAACACCATATATTTT. Encoded protein: CASRYSRGSSGNTIYF.

This clone was observed a few times. This chain connects TRBV2 to TRBJ2-3; D perhaps matches TRBD1 (6 bases). Germline CDR1 reads SNHLY; CDR2 reads FYNNEI. The CDR3 has 15 residues. Trimming removed 0 bases at V and 5 bases at J, with 12 bases between. The CDR3 reads CASSEAPQGEDTQYF. The CDR3 region has the DNA TGTGCCAGCAGTGAAGCGCCACAGGGAGAAGATACGCAGTATTTT.

The CDR3 sequence: CASSVDFSNQPQHF. The DNA of the CDR3 is TGTGCCAGCAGTGTGGACTTTAGCAATCAGCCCCAGCATTTT. V is TRBV2 and J is TRBJ1-5; D remains unclear. Germline V gives CDR1 SNHLY, CDR2 FYNNEI. V lost 4 bases and J 0 bases, leaving 7 bases between the germline ends. This CDR3 spans 14 amino acids.

This chain links TRBV6-1 with TRBJ1-2; a possible D gene is TRBD1 (6 bases). The V end was cut by 3 bases, the J end by 3 bases, with 14 bases between. Looked up from germline, CDR1 is MNHNS and CDR2 is SASEGT. This CDR3 is built from 15 residues. The CDR3 loop reads CASSEGRDTHYGYTF. The CDR3 DNA reads as TGTGCCAGCAGTGAGGGGAGGGACACCCACTATGGCTACACCTTC.

This chain joins TRBV11-3 and TRBJ2-1; the match to TRBD2 covers 9 bases. Trimming at V came to 3 bases and at J to 4 bases, leaving 10 bases not matched to a gene. Germline V CDR1 and CDR2: SGHNT, YENEEA. The CDR3 is made up of 17 amino acids. CDR3: CASSFGPLTSGYNEQFF. The DNA for the CDR3 is TGTGCCAGCAGCTTTGGCCCCCTGACTAGCGGTTACAATGAGCAGTTCTTC.

This chain links TRBV7-3 with TRBJ1-5; D gene unclear. V shed 2 bases and J shed 7 bases, with 18 bases lying between them. CDR1 is SGHTA, CDR2 FQGTGA, per germline. There are 16 residues in the CDR3. The DNA of the CDR3 is TGTGCCAGCAGCTTAGAGGGTAAGGAGGGATCCCAGCCCCAGCATTTT. Translating gives CASSLEGKEGSQPQHF. Full variable domain (remainder filled in from reference TRBV7-3 and TRBJ1-5): GAGVSQTPSNKVTEKGKYVELRCDPISGHTALYWYRQSLGQGPEFLIYFQGTGAADDSGLPNDRFFAVRPEGSVSTLKIQRTERGDSAVYLCASSLEGKEGSQPQHFGDGTRLSIL.

This clone was seen more than once but under ten times. V and J are TRBV4-1 and TRBJ2-2; D ambiguous. The germline V gene encodes CDR1 MGHRA and CDR2 YSYEKL. The V end lost 2 bases, the J end lost 2 bases, and 9 bases lay between the germline ends. This CDR3 region has 15 residues. The CDR3 protein is CASSQLGVNTGELFF. The CDR3 region has the DNA TGCGCCAGCAGCCAACTAGGAGTTAACACCGGGGAGCTGTTTTTT.

This clone has only a few counts. The CDR3: CASSELSTGVVYGYTF. CDR3 DNA: TGTGCCAGCAGTGAACTTTCGACAGGGGTAGTCTATGGCTACACCTTC. The gene calls are TRBV6-1 and TRBJ1-2; 8 bases align to TRBD1. Germline values: CDR1 MNHNS, CDR2 SASEGT. The CDR3 runs to 16 residues. Trimming removed 2 bases from V and 4 bases from J; junction bases left unmatched: 9.

This chain joins TRBV11-2 and TRBJ2-2; D might be TRBD1 (6 bases). Germline-derived CDR1 and CDR2 are SGHAT and FQNNGV. V lost 5 bases, J lost 5 bases, and 15 bases lay in between. CDR3 length: 15 residues. In DNA form, the CDR3 reads TGTGCCAGCAGCCAACGGGACATTGAGACCGGGGAGCTGTTTTTT. Translating gives CASSQRDIETGELFF.

This clone was seen ten or more times. The chain employs TRBV27 and TRBJ1-2; 7 positions match TRBD1. Germline CDR1 and CDR2: MNHEY and SMNVEV (reference sequence). Trimming removed 7 bases from V and 5 bases from J; junction bases left unmatched: 13. This CDR3 is built from 15 residues. The CDR3 protein is CASTPRGGGGYGYTF. CDR3 bases: TGTGCCAGCACCCCACGCGGAGGGGGCGGGTATGGCTACACCTTC.

V usage is TRBV4-2 and J usage is TRBJ2-1; 7 bases are a match to TRBD2. This CDR3 comprises 14 residues. Per germline, CDR1 LGHNA and CDR2 YNFKEQ. V was clipped by 3 bases and J by 6 bases; unmatched bases: 5. The CDR3 DNA reads TGTGCCAGCAGCCACCGACTAGCCGCCAATGAGCAGTTCTTC. It yields the protein CASSHRLAANEQFF.

This clone turned up a few times. This rearrangement joins TRBV27 to TRBJ1-6; D possibly corresponds to TRBD1 (6 bases). V lost 1 base, J lost 4 bases, and 23 bases lay in between. Germline-derived CDR1 and CDR2 are MNHEY and SMNVEV (reference sequence). The CDR3 spans 20 residues. CDR3 DNA: TGTGCCAGCAGTTTATTACGAGGGTTACAGGGAGTTCTGTATAATTCACCCCTCCACTTT. It yields the protein CASSLLRGLQGVLYNSPLHF.

This clone was detected only a few times. The V and J genes are TRBV5-4 and TRBJ1-5; 9 bases fit TRBD1. Germline-derived CDR1 and CDR2 are SGHNT and YYREEE (reference sequence). Losses at the gene ends were 4 bases for V and 3 bases for J; bases not matched to a gene: 8. The length of the CDR3 is 16 residues. The CDR3 region has the DNA TGTGCCAGCAGCGCATTCGGACAGGGGATCAATCAGCCCCAGCATTTT. This codes for CASSAFGQGINQPQHF.

The chain carries TRBV30 and TRBJ1-3; D uncertain. CDR1 is GTSNPN, CDR2 SVGIG, per germline (reference sequence). The ends were cut back, 4 bases at V and 0 bases at J, with 7 bases in the middle. This CDR3 region has 13 residues. In nucleotides, the CDR3 is TGTGCCTGGACCCTCGTCTCTGGAAACACCATATATTTT. Residues: CAWTLVSGNTIYF.

The chain recombines TRBV28 with TRBJ1-1; TRBD1 might be the D (6 bases). Per the germline V gene, CDR1 is MDHEN and CDR2 is SYDVKM. This CDR3 is 14 amino acids long. V was trimmed by 4 bases and J by 2 bases, leaving 11 bases between them. The DNA of the CDR3 is TGTGCCAGCAGTTCCCCTGGGACAAACACTGAAGCTTTCTTT. Translating gives CASSSPGTNTEAFF.